A single sample gave rise to the 17 T cell receptor beta chains below, sequenced in a study of chemoradiotherapy in HPV16-positive cancers. Method: immunoSEQ multiplex PCR; TCRdb's copy keeps in-frame clones and lacks some. The sample carries several thousand clones, roughly 89% recorded once. The specimen was blood, collected from a patient who underwent chemoradiotherapy. The receptors originated from a human donor with HPV-associated anogenital cancer.

This sequence joins TRBV6-4 and TRBJ1-3; D call uncertain. Germline CDR1 is MRHNA and CDR2 is SNTAGT. This CDR3 is built from 13 residues. The germline V and J ends were trimmed by 2 bases and 4 bases, with 6 bases remaining between them. The CDR3 coding sequence is TGTGCCAGCAGTGACACGATGGGAAACACCATATATTTT. Protein sequence: CASSDTMGNTIYF.

The rearrangement joins TRBV29-1 to TRBJ2-3, with 7 positions matching TRBD2. The junction had 17 bases not matched to a gene; V was cut back by 3 bases and J by 2 bases. Germline CDR1 SQVTM, CDR2 ANQGSEA. This CDR3 has 18 residues. The CDR3 loop is CSVDTSFVGGVLTDTQYF. The DNA of the CDR3 is TGCAGCGTTGATACAAGTTTCGTGGGGGGGGTCCTCACAGATACGCAGTATTTT.

The gene calls are TRBV6-5 and TRBJ2-7; 10 nucleotides match TRBD2. The CDR3 is 13 amino acids. The V gene's germline CDR1 is MNHEY and CDR2 SVGAGI. The V segment lost 7 bases and the J segment 1 base; nucleotides outside the gene matches: 1. The CDR3 spells CASTSGSSYEQYF. DNA for the CDR3: TGTGCCAGCACTAGCGGGAGTTCCTACGAGCAGTACTTC.

The gene calls are TRBV11-3 and TRBJ1-2; D uncertain. The V end lost 6 bases, the J end lost 5 bases, and 25 bases lay between the germline ends. CDR1 and CDR2 (germline): SGHNT, YENEEA. There are 17 residues in the CDR3. This CDR3 reads CASRSGPFSKPWYGYTF. CDR3 bases: TGTGCCAGCAGATCCGGCCCTTTTAGTAAGCCGTGGTATGGCTACACCTTC. The variable domain in full, with the rest retrieved from reference TRBV11-3 and TRBJ1-2, is EAGVVQSPRYKIIEKKQPVAFWCNPISGHNTLYWYLQNLGQGPELLIRYENEEAVDDSQLPKDRFSAERLKGVDSTLKIQPAELGDSAVYLCASRSGPFSKPWYGYTFGSGTRLTVV.

The chain couples TRBV7-9 to TRBJ2-1; TRBD1 matches at 8 bases. Germline CDR1 and CDR2: SEHNR and FQNEAQ (reference sequence). The junction had 2 bases not matched to a gene; V was cut back by 2 bases and J by 5 bases. This CDR3 spans 14 amino acids. CDR3 DNA sequence: TGTGCCAGCAGCTTAAACAGGGGGGACAATGAGCAGTTCTTC. As protein: CASSLNRGDNEQFF.

This sequence joins TRBV4-3 and TRBJ2-3, with D tentatively TRBD2 (5 bases). The germline V gene encodes CDR1 LGHNA and CDR2 YSLEER. Trimming took 1 base from V and 6 from J, leaving 14 bases between them. This CDR3 has 15 amino acids. The CDR3: CASSQGEGGSDTQYF. CDR3 nucleotide sequence: TGCGCCAGCAGCCAAGGAGAGGGTGGGTCGGATACGCAGTATTTT.

V gene TRBV9 combines with J gene TRBJ2-3; no clear D. The ends were cut back, 4 bases at V and 2 bases at J, with 11 bases in the middle. The CDR3 is 14 residues long. CDR1 is SGDLS, CDR2 YYNGEE, per germline. CDR3 region: CASSHVGATDTQYF. In nucleotides, the CDR3 is TGTGCCAGCAGCCACGTCGGAGCCACAGATACGCAGTATTTT.

The rearrangement uses TRBV10-3 and TRBJ1-1, with a possible D match to TRBD1 (5 bases). V lost 0 bases and J 8 bases, leaving 10 bases between the germline ends. Per germline, CDR1 ENHRY and CDR2 SYGVKD. The CDR3 sequence is 13 residues long. CDR3 residues: CAISESGNREAFF. CDR3 sequence (DNA): TGTGCCATCAGTGAGTCAGGGAACAGGGAAGCTTTCTTT.

The chain couples TRBV19 to TRBJ1-2; 9 positions match TRBD1. Per the germline V gene, CDR1 is LNHDA and CDR2 is SQIVND (reference sequence). This CDR3 has 15 amino acids. The trim removed 7 bases at V and 5 bases at J, leaving 11 bases unmatched. CDR3 bases: TGTGCCAGTACAATAGGAGGACAGGGGATTTATGGCTACACCTTC. This encodes CASTIGGQGIYGYTF.

This clone was counted once. The chain joins TRBV6-5 to TRBJ1-2; 7 positions match TRBD1. Germline V lookup: CDR1 MNHEY, CDR2 SVGAGI. The CDR3 runs to 14 residues. V shed 9 bases, J shed 1 base, and the junction held 8 bases outside the gene matches. CDR3 residues: CARFPGQYNYGYTF. The CDR3 bases are TGTGCCAGGTTTCCGGGACAGTATAACTATGGCTACACCTTC.

The gene calls are TRBV5-1 and TRBJ2-5; D perhaps matches TRBD1 (5 bases). The germline CDR1 and CDR2 sequences are SGHRS and YFSETQ. The ends were cut back, 3 bases at V and 1 base at J, with 7 bases in the middle. CDR3 length: 13 residues. The CDR3 region has the DNA TGCGCCAGCAGCTGGCAGGGCCAAGAGACCCAGTACTTC. It translates to CASSWQGQETQYF.

The chain has TRBV4-1 and TRBJ2-1; D tentatively reads TRBD1 or TRBD2 (5 bases each). Germline V gene sequence: CDR1 MGHRA, CDR2 YSYEKL. V shed 2 bases and J shed 7 bases, with 12 bases lying between them. The CDR3 runs 14 residues. CDR3 in DNA: TGCGCCAGCAGCCAAATCAGAGGGGAGAATGAGCAGTTCTTC. Amino acids: CASSQIRGENEQFF.

This clone was counted once. The chain joins TRBV10-3 to TRBJ1-2; TRBD1 matches at 11 bases. Germline V gene lookup returns CDR1 ENHRY and CDR2 SYGVKD. The CDR3 has 15 residues. With V trimmed by 7 bases and J by 5 bases, 9 bases remained unmatched. The DNA of the CDR3 is TGTGCCATCACCCCCGGGACAGGGGGTGGGTATGGCTACACCTTC. Translated: CAITPGTGGGYGYTF.

The gene calls are TRBV6-6 and TRBJ2-1, with TRBD1 matching over 8 bases. This CDR3 region has 13 residues. Germline CDR1 reads MNHNY; CDR2 reads SVGAGI (reference sequence). The junction had 7 bases not matched to a gene; V was cut back by 4 bases and J by 11 bases. The CDR3 coding sequence is TGTGCCAGCAGTTTCCCGGGACAGGACCAGCAGTTCTTC. Its translation is CASSFPGQDQQFF.

The chain joins TRBV6-1 to TRBJ1-1, with D possibly matching TRBD1 (5 bases). Germline CDR1 is MNHNS and CDR2 is SASEGT. V was trimmed by 7 bases and J by 1 base, leaving 13 bases between them. The CDR3 runs 14 residues. CDR3: CASIGVPPNTEAFF. In nucleotides, the CDR3 is TGTGCCAGCATAGGGGTTCCCCCGAACACTGAAGCTTTCTTT.

J is TRBJ1-6 and V is TRBV4-1; D ambiguous. Trimming shortened V by 0 bases and J by 10 bases, and 7 bases separated the two germline ends. The CDR3 covers 13 residues. Germline V gene lookup returns CDR1 MGHRA and CDR2 YSYEKL. In nucleotides, the CDR3 is TGCGCCAGCAGCCAAGATATAGAATCACCCCTCCACTTT. Translated, it gives CASSQDIESPLHF.

This clone was counted between two and nine times. V is TRBV7-6 and J is TRBJ2-3; 9 bases are a match to TRBD1. Unmatched junction bases numbered 6, after V lost 5 bases and J lost 0 bases. In germline, CDR1 is SGHVS, CDR2 FNYEAQ. The CDR3 is made up of 16 amino acids. This chain's CDR3 is CASSPRGTGSTDTQYF. In DNA form, the CDR3 reads TGTGCCAGCAGCCCACGGGGGACAGGGAGCACAGATACGCAGTATTTT.